What follows describes a single T cell receptor (beta chain). CDR1 SGHNT and CDR2 YYREEE come from the germline V gene (reference sequence). J was trimmed by 0 bases and V by 4 bases; bases with no gene match: 7. This CDR3 is built from 15 residues. As originally analysed: Amplification with reference gene primers provided the estimates of nucleated cell counts. The method was immunoSEQ multiplex PCR; TCRdb's version includes in-frame clones alone and lacks a portion of them. From that table come the V and J calls and clone size; the DNA was used to work out D and trimming. This table has over 65,000 clones, around 85% appearing once. These data are taken from a study of blood T cell repertoires in COVID-19. Across the study: The analysed material was cDNA or gDNA that came from T cells, B-cell-depleted T cells, or PBMCs.

Sequencing was performed on peripheral blood. The genes are TRBV5-4 and TRBJ2-7; 7 bases align to TRBD2. The source of this sequence is a human donor in a cohort sampled during active COVID-19. DNA for the CDR3: TGTGCCAGCAGCCCTTACGGGAGGAGCTCCTACGAGCAGTACTTC. It specifies CASSPYGRSSYEQYF.